The rows below give T cell receptor beta chains drawn from one sample of a study of blood T cell repertoires in COVID-19. The method was immunoSEQ multiplex PCR; TCRdb's version includes in-frame clones alone and lacks a portion of them. Of 250,000 or so clones in the sample, roughly nine tenths were seen once. Material for sequencing was peripheral blood. The receptors stem from a woman in her forties who had recovered from COVID-19. Each CDR3 is given with its conserved first and last residue. Each record gives: J gene, V gene, clone size, D gene, CDR3 DNA, CDR3 protein. The D gene is left open where the match is weak. Where a row states a size, it is once, few, many or the class of an expanded clone; other rows omit it.

J: TRBJ1-5
V: TRBV19
size: .
D: TRBD1
DNA: TGTGCCAGTAGTAGTGGGACAGAAAATCAGCCCCAGCATTTT
CDR3: CASSSGTENQPQHF

J: TRBJ1-2
V: TRBV28
size: .
D: .
DNA: TGTGCCAGCAGTTTAGCAGGGGCACCGCTGGGTCACTTC
CDR3: CASSLAGAPLGHF

J: TRBJ2-5
V: TRBV11-3
size: .
D: .
DNA: TGTGCCAGCAGCTTAGCCGGACAGCAACAAGAGACCCAGTACTTC
CDR3: CASSLAGQQQETQYF

J: TRBJ2-1
V: TRBV18
size: few
D: .
DNA: TGTGCCAGCTCAGCGACAGGCAGCAATGAGCAGTTCTTC
CDR3: CASSATGSNEQFF

J: TRBJ1-6
V: TRBV18
size: few
D: TRBD1
DNA: TGTGCCAGCTCACCCGCAACCCGACAGGGAAATAATTCACCCCTCCACTTT
CDR3: CASSPATRQGNNSPLHF

J: TRBJ2-4
V: TRBV6-5
size: .
D: .
DNA: TGTGCCAGCAGTTACTCGAAACAGCTGAAAAACATTCAGTACTTC
CDR3: CASSYSKQLKNIQYF

J: TRBJ1-2
V: TRBV19
size: few
D: TRBD1
DNA: TGTGCCAGTAGTACAGGGGGGTCAAGAAACTATGGCTACACCTTC
CDR3: CASSTGGSRNYGYTF

J: TRBJ2-3
V: TRBV30
size: .
D: .
DNA: TGTGCCTGGAGAGGGTCGAGCGGGAGCACAGATACGCAGTATTTT
CDR3: CAWRGSSGSTDTQYF

J: TRBJ1-3
V: TRBV5-6
size: .
D: .
DNA: TGTGCCAGCAGCAGCACCGGGACAAGAAACACCATATATTTT
CDR3: CASSSTGTRNTIYF

J: TRBJ1-2
V: TRBV20-1
size: .
D: .
DNA: TGCAGTGCTACCTACTATGGCTACACCTTC
CDR3: CSATYYGYTF

J: TRBJ2-7
V: TRBV5-4
size: .
D: TRBD2
DNA: TGTGCCAGCAGCTTGGGTAGGGGACTAGCGGGAGAAAAGTCTTACGAGCAGTACTTC
CDR3: CASSLGRGLAGEKSYEQYF

J: TRBJ2-6
V: TRBV6-1
size: .
D: .
DNA: TGTGCCAGCAGTGAATACACCACCTCTGGGGCCAACGTCCTGACTTTC
CDR3: CASSEYTTSGANVLTF

J: TRBJ2-7
V: TRBV3-1/TRBV3-2
size: .
D: TRBD2
DNA: TGTGCCAGCAGCCAAGTCGGCGGCGGTGCTAGCGGAGGCGAGCAGTACTTC
CDR3: CASSQVGGGASGGEQYF

J: TRBJ2-5
V: TRBV5-1
size: .
D: .
DNA: TGCGCCAGCAGCCCTGGGACTCCCCAAGAGACCCAGTACTTC
CDR3: CASSPGTPQETQYF

J: TRBJ2-3
V: TRBV4-2
size: .
D: TRBD2
DNA: TGTGCCAGCAGCCAAGACCTCGGGGCTAGCGGGAGGGCAGATACGCAGTATTTT
CDR3: CASSQDLGASGRADTQYF

J: TRBJ1-1
V: TRBV6-2/TRBV6-3
size: .
D: .
DNA: TGTGCCAGCAGTTACTTACAGGGGAACACTGAAGCTTTCTTT
CDR3: CASSYLQGNTEAFF

J: TRBJ2-7
V: TRBV2
size: .
D: .
DNA: TGTGCCAGCAGACCCCCTAGCGACCAAACCTACGAGCAGTACTTC
CDR3: CASRPPSDQTYEQYF

J: TRBJ2-7
V: TRBV3-1/TRBV3-2
size: .
D: .
DNA: TGTGCCAGCAGCCAAGATAGGTTAGGGGACACCTACGAGCAGTACTTC
CDR3: CASSQDRLGDTYEQYF

J: TRBJ2-7
V: TRBV5-1
size: .
D: TRBD2
DNA: TGCGCCAGCAGCTTGGAAGCGGGAGGCGTCTACGAGCAGTACTTC
CDR3: CASSLEAGGVYEQYF

J: TRBJ2-3
V: TRBV11-2
size: .
D: TRBD2
DNA: TGTGCCAGCAGCTTAGTAGCGGGAGGGCCTGTAAGCACAGATACGCAGTATTTT
CDR3: CASSLVAGGPVSTDTQYF